What follows describes a single T cell receptor beta chain. The CDR3 has 17 residues. Germline V gene lookup returns CDR1 LNHDA and CDR2 SQIVND (reference sequence). Deletions cut 4 bases from V and 2 bases from J, with 20 bases between. The entry originates in a study of T cell changes during pregnancy in multiple sclerosis. Repertoires were generated with immunoSEQ multiplex PCR, while TCRdb's copy carries only in-frame clones and drops some. The sample carries roughly 89,000 clones, about 93% recorded once. Sample: peripheral blood, taken in the first trimester of pregnancy. The chain employs TRBV19 and TRBJ1-2; possibly TRBD1 for D (6 bases). The clonotype originates from a female donor with multiple sclerosis, enrolled in a pregnancy study. In DNA form, the CDR3 reads TGTGCCAGTAGTAGGGAACAGGGCCAGCCCCGCAACTATGGCTACACCTTC. Translation gives CASSREQGQPRNYGYTF.